Below, one T cell receptor beta chain is given with its context. The data stem from a study of T-cell reconstitution after alpha-beta-depleted transplantation in children. Unique molecular identifiers were used to barcode this TCRbeta library. TCRdb used MiXCR to reprocess the PCR reads, holding one entry per CDR3 protein. Of around 380,000 distinct CDR3 sequences listed, approximately 10% are singletons. The length of the CDR3 is 13 residues. Germline-derived CDR1 and CDR2 are SGHTA and FQGNSA. Trimming took 5 bases from V and 7 from J; bases not matched to a gene: 4. The clonotype comes from a human donor who donated a stem cell graft to a child with acute myeloid leukemia. The starting material was PBMCs from the stem cell graft donor, obtained from the stem cell graft. The chain uses TRBV7-2 and TRBJ1-4, with 7 bases fitting TRBD1. The CDR3 sequence: CASSRGTAEKLFF. The DNA of the CDR3 is TGTGCCAGCAGCAGAGGGACAGCTGAAAAACTGTTTTTT.